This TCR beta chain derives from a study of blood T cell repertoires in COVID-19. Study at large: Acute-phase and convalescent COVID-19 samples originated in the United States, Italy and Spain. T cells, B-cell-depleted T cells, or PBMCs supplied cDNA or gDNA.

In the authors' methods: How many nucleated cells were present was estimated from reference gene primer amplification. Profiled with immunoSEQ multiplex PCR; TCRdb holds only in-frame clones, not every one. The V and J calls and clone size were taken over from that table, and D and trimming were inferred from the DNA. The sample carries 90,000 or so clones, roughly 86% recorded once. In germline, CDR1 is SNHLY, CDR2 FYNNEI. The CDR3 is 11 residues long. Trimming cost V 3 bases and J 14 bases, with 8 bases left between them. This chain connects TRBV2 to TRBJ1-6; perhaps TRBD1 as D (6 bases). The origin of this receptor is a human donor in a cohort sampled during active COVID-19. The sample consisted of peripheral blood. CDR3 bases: TGTGCCAGCAGTGAGTACAGGGCCCTCCACTTT. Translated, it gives CASSEYRALHF.